This T cell receptor beta chain appears in the sequencing data of a study of blood T cell repertoires in COVID-19. The length of the CDR3 is 16 residues. Germline-derived CDR1 and CDR2 are MGHDK and SYGVNS. Unmatched junction bases numbered 11, after V lost 4 bases and J lost 7 bases. Profiling relied on immunoSEQ multiplex PCR, and the TCRdb table lists in-frame clones only, not all of them. This table holds nearly 350,000 clones, roughly 84% found once. The J gene is TRBJ1-5, the V gene TRBV25-1, with 9 bases fitting TRBD1. The TCR sequence derives from a woman younger than 45 who had recovered from COVID-19. Sequences were obtained from PBMCs or T cells enriched from blood (not recorded which). The CDR3 DNA reads as TGTGCCAGCAGTGCCTCGTCGGGACAGGGCGGGCAGCCCCAGCATTTT. Protein product: CASSASSGQGGQPQHF.